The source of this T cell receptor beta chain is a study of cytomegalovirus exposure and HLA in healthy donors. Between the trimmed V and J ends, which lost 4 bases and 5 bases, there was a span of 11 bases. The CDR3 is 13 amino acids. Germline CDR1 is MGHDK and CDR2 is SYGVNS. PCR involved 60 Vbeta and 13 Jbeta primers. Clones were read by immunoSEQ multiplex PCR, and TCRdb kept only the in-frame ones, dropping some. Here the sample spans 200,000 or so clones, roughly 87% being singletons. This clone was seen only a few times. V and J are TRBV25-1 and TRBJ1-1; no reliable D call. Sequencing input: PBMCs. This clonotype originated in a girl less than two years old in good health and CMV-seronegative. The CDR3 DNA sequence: TGTGCCAGCAGTGGATCCCCGGGGACTGAAGCTTTCTTT. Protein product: CASSGSPGTEAFF.